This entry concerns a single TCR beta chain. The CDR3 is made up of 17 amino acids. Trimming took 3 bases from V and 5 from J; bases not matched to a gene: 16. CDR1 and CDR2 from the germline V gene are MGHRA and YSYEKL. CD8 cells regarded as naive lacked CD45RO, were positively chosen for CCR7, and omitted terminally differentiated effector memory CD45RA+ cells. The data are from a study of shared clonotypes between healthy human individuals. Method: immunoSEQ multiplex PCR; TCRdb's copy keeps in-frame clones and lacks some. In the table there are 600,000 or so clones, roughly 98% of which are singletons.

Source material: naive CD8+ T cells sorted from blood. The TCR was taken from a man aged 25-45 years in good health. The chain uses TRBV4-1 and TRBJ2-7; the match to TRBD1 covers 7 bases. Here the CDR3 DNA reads TGCGCCAGCAGCCAGATGAGTCCGGGACAGACTTTCGACGAGCAGTACTTC. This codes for CASSQMSPGQTFDEQYF.